These 29 T cell receptor beta chains were all obtained from the same sample, sequenced in a study of T cell repertoires in cytomegalovirus infection. These receptors are not linked to any known antigen. TCRdb independently ran MiXCR on the reads; one entry per CDR3 protein. The top ten hold about 87% of the sample, which has tens of thousands of distinct CDR3 sequences, roughly 22% seen once. The specimen comprised CD8+ T cells from cultured PBMCs, sampled from culture after CMV antigen stimulation. These receptors were collected from a human donor in good health (CMV status not recorded). Some clones in this sample may be carry-over from other donors' samples.

Details on this clonotype: At one end, the junction sequence differs from germline, possibly due to a read error. The rearrangement uses TRBV5-3 and TRBJ1-5; TRBD1 matches at 9 bases. TRBV5-3 has ORF status, its function being uncertain. The CDR3 is made up of 16 amino acids. Here the CDR3 DNA reads TGTGCCAGAACCTTGACGACAGGGGGTTCGGATCAGCCCCAGCATTTT. It specifies CARTLTTGGSDQPQHF.

This clonotype was observed a handful of times. CDR3 region: CASSHATRVDEQYF. The CDR3, as DNA: TGTGCCAGCAGCCATGCTACCAGGGTAGACGAGCAGTACTTC. J is TRBJ2-7 and V is TRBV7-8, with a possible D match to TRBD1 (5 bases). This CDR3 comprises 14 residues. Germline values: CDR1 SGHVS, CDR2 FQNEAQ. The V and J ends lost 5 bases and 5 bases respectively, with 16 bases between them.

V gene TRBV7-6 combines with J gene TRBJ2-3; D is perhaps TRBD1 (7 bases). The CDR3 has 19 residues. V was pared by 5 bases and J by 0 bases, with 24 bases between. The germline gives CDR1 SGHVS, CDR2 FNYEAQ. The CDR3 sequence: CASSGWGDSFTSSTDTQYF. The CDR3 DNA is TGTGCCAGCAGCGGCTGGGGGGACAGCTTCACTTCTAGCACAGATACGCAGTATTTT.

V and J are TRBV19 and TRBJ1-2; tentative D call: TRBD1 (6 bases). CDR1 and CDR2 from the germline V gene are LNHDA and SQIVND (reference sequence). The CDR3 sequence is 14 residues long. The V end lost 8 bases, the J end lost 2 bases, and 15 bases lay between the germline ends. CDR3 region: CASGPGGRNYGYTF. The DNA of the CDR3 is TGTGCCAGTGGACCGGGGGGCAGGAACTATGGCTACACCTTC.

This clonotype was counted at least ten times. V is TRBV7-9 and J is TRBJ2-1, with D possibly TRBD2 on 6 matching bases. From germline, CDR1 is SEHNR and CDR2 FQNEAQ (reference sequence). V lost 6 bases to trimming and J lost 7 bases, with 22 bases between them. The CDR3 consists of 16 residues. The CDR3 DNA reads as TGTGCCAGCAGATTTCACGGCTACGCGGAGGGGAATGAGCAGTTCTTC. Its translation is CASRFHGYAEGNEQFF. The complete variable domain, with remaining parts taken from reference TRBV7-9 and TRBJ2-1, reads DTGVSQNPRHKITKRGQNVTFRCDPISEHNRLYWYRQTLGQGPEFLTYFQNEAQLEKSRLLSDRFSAERPKGSFSTLEIQRTEQGDSAMYLCASRFHGYAEGNEQFFGPGTRLTVL.

The genes are TRBV10-3 and TRBJ2-4; D gene uncertain. There are 17 residues in the CDR3. CDR1 and CDR2 from the germline V gene are ENHRY and SYGVKD. With 0 bases removed from V and 0 bases from J, the gap between germline ends came to 12 bases. The CDR3 DNA reads as TGTGCCATCAGTGAGTCAATGCAGGTTGAAGCCAAAAACATTCAGTACTTC. It translates to CAISESMQVEAKNIQYF.

This clonotype was detected a few times. The chain links TRBV7-9 to TRBJ1-4; 12 bases match TRBD1. V gave up 6 bases and J gave up 8 bases; unmatched junction bases: 4. The CDR3 has 14 amino acids. Germline V lookup: CDR1 SEHNR, CDR2 FQNEAQ (reference sequence). In nucleotides, the CDR3 is TGTGCCAGCAGGGGACAGGGGGCTTCGGAAAAACTGTTTTTT. Encoded protein: CASRGQGASEKLFF.

The CDR3 sequence is CASSPRTSGRINEQFF. The CDR3 DNA sequence: TGTGCCAGCAGCCCCCGGACTAGCGGGAGGATAAATGAGCAGTTCTTC. The chain has TRBV7-3 and TRBJ2-1; TRBD2 agrees at 14 bases. CDR1 and CDR2 from the germline V gene are SGHTA and FQGTGA. Trimming at V came to 5 bases and at J to 7 bases, leaving 7 bases not matched to a gene. The CDR3 covers 16 residues.

V and J are TRBV10-3 and TRBJ2-7, with TRBD2 as a possible D gene (5 bases). The germline CDR1 and CDR2 sequences are ENHRY and SYGVKD. Trimming took off 2 bases at V and 1 base at J, with 9 bases between the two ends. There are 14 residues in the CDR3. CDR3 nucleotides: TGTGCCATCAGTGAGAACGGGGAGTCCTACGAGCAGTACTTC. It codes for CAISENGESYEQYF.

This clonotype turned up a few times. DNA for the CDR3: TGTGCCAGCAGTTACTCAGACTCTTACTCCTACGAGCAGTACTTC. It translates to CASSYSDSYSYEQYF. The chain uses TRBV6-2 or TRBV6-3 and TRBJ2-7; no firm D call. Germline-derived CDR1 and CDR2 are MNHEY and SVGEGT. V was trimmed by 0 bases and J by 0 bases, leaving 9 bases between them. The CDR3 contains 15 residues.

This chain links TRBV4-2 with TRBJ2-1, with D unresolved. The germline V gene encodes CDR1 LGHNA and CDR2 YNFKEQ. The CDR3 extends over 15 amino acids. Trimming removed 5 bases from V and 0 bases from J, with 11 bases in between. CDR3 sequence reads: CASSDDPSSYNEQFF. The CDR3 DNA reads as TGTGCCAGCAGCGACGACCCCAGCTCCTACAATGAGCAGTTCTTC.

The chain has TRBV12-3 or TRBV12-4 and TRBJ1-5; no firm D call. This CDR3 has 12 amino acids. V was cut by 8 bases and J by 4 bases, with 9 bases left in between. CDR3 nucleotide sequence: TGTGCCAGCGGATCTCGGAATCAGCCCCAGCATTTT. Its protein is CASGSRNQPQHF.

This clonotype occurred a few times. The chain recombines TRBV7-2 with TRBJ1-6; tentative D call: TRBD1 (5 bases). The germline V gene has CDR1 SGHTA and CDR2 FQGNSA. The CDR3 length is 15 residues. V lost 6 bases and J lost 1, with 10 bases in between. The chain's CDR3 is CASRDGGSYNSPLHF. CDR3 nucleotides: TGTGCCAGCAGGGATGGGGGGTCCTATAATTCACCCCTCCACTTT.

The chain joins TRBV7-9 to TRBJ2-3; no firm D call. The CDR3 spans 13 residues. In germline, CDR1 is SEHNR, CDR2 FQNEAQ (reference sequence). Trimming left V 4 bases short and J 3 bases short, with 8 bases between. CDR3 sequence: CASSSVRTDTQYF. The CDR3 DNA follows: TGTGCCAGCAGCTCCGTCCGAACAGATACGCAGTATTTT.

The chain combines TRBV27 with TRBJ1-1; D unresolved. V was trimmed by 3 bases and J by 4 bases, leaving 12 bases between them. Germline CDR1 MNHEY, CDR2 SMNVEV (reference sequence). The length of the CDR3 is 14 residues. The CDR3 loop reads CASSLEDPGTEAFF. The CDR3 DNA reads as TGTGCCAGCAGTTTGGAAGACCCTGGCACTGAAGCTTTCTTT.

This clonotype was seen more than once but under ten times. The chain carries TRBV7-9 and TRBJ1-2; D is undetermined. Trimming took 6 bases from V and 2 from J, leaving 7 bases between them. CDR1 is SEHNR, CDR2 FQNEAQ, per germline (reference sequence). The CDR3 totals 12 residues. The CDR3 coding sequence is TGTGCCAGCAGACCGGACAACTATGGCTACACCTTC. Translation gives CASRPDNYGYTF.

The rearrangement joins TRBV2 to TRBJ1-1, with D uncertain. The CDR3 has 14 amino acids. Germline values: CDR1 SNHLY, CDR2 FYNNEI. Trimming pared 2 bases from V and 5 bases from J, leaving 12 bases between. As DNA, the CDR3 is TGTGCCAGCAGTGAACTTTCGACCGGGACTGAAGCTTTCTTT. It translates to CASSELSTGTEAFF. Based on the CDR3 plus reference TRBV2 and TRBJ1-1, the full variable domain is EPEVTQTPSHQVTQMGQEVILRCVPISNHLYFYWYRQILGQKVEFLVSFYNNEISEKSEIFDDQFSVERPDGSNFTLKIRSTKLEDSAMYFCASSELSTGTEAFFGQGTRLTVV.

This clonotype was seen more than once but under ten times. V gene TRBV7-2 combines with J gene TRBJ1-5, with D tentatively TRBD1 (6 bases). The CDR3 is 13 residues long. Germline V gene data show CDR1 as SGHTA and CDR2 as FQGNSA. V was shortened by 5 bases and J by 7 bases, with 12 bases between the two germline ends. CDR3 in amino acids: CASSHTGLQPQHF. In DNA form, the CDR3 reads TGTGCCAGCAGCCATACAGGGTTGCAGCCCCAGCATTTT. Together with reference TRBV7-2 and TRBJ1-5, the CDR3 gives the full variable domain: GAGVSQSPSNKVTEKGKDVELRCDPISGHTALYWYRQSLGQGLEFLIYFQGNSAPDKSGLPSDRFSAERTGGSVSTLTIQRTQQEDSAVYLCASSHTGLQPQHFGDGTRLSIL.

This rearrangement joins TRBV25-1 to TRBJ2-3; a possible D gene is TRBD2 (5 bases). Per germline, CDR1 MGHDK and CDR2 SYGVNS. Trimming shortened V by 7 bases and J by 2 bases, and 16 bases separated the two germline ends. The CDR3 runs 15 residues. The CDR3 region is CASIQRGSLTDTQYF. The CDR3 nucleotides read TGTGCCAGCATTCAACGGGGAAGTCTCACAGATACGCAGTATTTT. The variable domain in full, with the rest retrieved from reference TRBV25-1 and TRBJ2-3, is EADIYQTPRYLVIGTGKKITLECSQTMGHDKMYWYQQDPGMELHLIHYSYGVNSTEKGDLSSESTVSRIRTEHFPLTLESARPSHTSQYLCASIQRGSLTDTQYFGPGTRLTVL.

This rearrangement joins TRBV19 to TRBJ1-5; D remains unclear. The CDR3 sequence is 14 residues long. V dropped 3 bases and J dropped 5 bases, with 11 bases sitting between them. Germline CDR1 reads LNHDA; CDR2 reads SQIVND (reference sequence). The CDR3 DNA sequence: TGTGCCAGTAGTATCGAGGGTTGGGATCAGCCCCAGCATTTT. It is translated as CASSIEGWDQPQHF.

This clonotype was recorded many times. V and J are TRBV7-6 and TRBJ2-5; possibly TRBD1 for D (5 bases). The CDR3 is 12 amino acids. V lost 5 bases and J lost 4, with 8 bases in between. From germline, CDR1 is SGHVS and CDR2 FNYEAQ. CDR3 DNA sequence: TGTGCCAGCAGCCACGACAGAGAGACCCAGTACTTC. Its protein is CASSHDRETQYF. The entire variable domain, with the rest obtained from reference TRBV7-6 and TRBJ2-5, is as follows: GAGVSQSPRYKVTKRGQDVALRCDPISGHVSLYWYRQALGQGPEFLTYFNYEAQQDKSGLPNDRFSAERPEGSISTLTIQRTEQRDSAMYRCASSHDRETQYFGPGTRLLVL.

The chain has TRBV7-9 and TRBJ2-7; 8 nucleotides line up with TRBD2. The CDR3 is 14 residues long. The J segment lost 2 bases and the V segment lost 6 bases, leaving 6 bases of the junction unmatched. The V gene's germline CDR1 is SEHNR and CDR2 FQNEAQ (reference sequence). This chain's CDR3 is CASRAGTRTYEQYF. CDR3 in DNA: TGTGCCAGCAGAGCCGGGACTAGAACCTACGAGCAGTACTTC.

The V gene is TRBV7-2, the J gene TRBJ1-4; D perhaps matches TRBD1 (6 bases). CDR1 is SGHTA and CDR2 is FQGNSA in the germline V gene. V was shortened by 1 base and J by 5 bases, with 17 bases between the two germline ends. The CDR3 covers 17 residues. CDR3 residues: CASSLDPNRAPNEKLFF. In nucleotides, the CDR3 is TGTGCCAGCAGCTTAGACCCCAACAGGGCTCCCAATGAAAAACTGTTTTTT. The complete variable domain, with remaining parts taken from reference TRBV7-2 and TRBJ1-4, reads GAGVSQSPSNKVTEKGKDVELRCDPISGHTALYWYRQSLGQGLEFLIYFQGNSAPDKSGLPSDRFSAERTGGSVSTLTIQRTQQEDSAVYLCASSLDPNRAPNEKLFFGSGTQLSVL.

The chain uses TRBV7-6 and TRBJ2-1; 9 bases line up with TRBD2. Germline V gene sequence: CDR1 SGHVS, CDR2 FNYEAQ. CDR3 length: 17 amino acids. V lost 1 base and J lost 8; bases outside the gene matches: 12. In DNA form, the CDR3 reads TGTGCCAGCAGCTTAGACCCCCCTGCGGGAGGGTCCCATGAGCAGTTCTTC. Encoded protein: CASSLDPPAGGSHEQFF.

The chain carries TRBV27 and TRBJ2-7; 10 nucleotides align to TRBD2. Germline-derived CDR1 and CDR2 are MNHEY and SMNVEV (reference sequence). The length of the CDR3 is 14 residues. The V segment lost 5 bases and the J segment 3 bases; nucleotides outside the gene matches: 4. CDR3 nucleotide sequence: TGTGCCAGCAGTCTGTCTAGCGGGAGCTACGAGCAGTACTTC. Its protein is CASSLSSGSYEQYF.

The gene calls are TRBV7-2 and TRBJ2-7; 8 nucleotides line up with TRBD2. V shed 1 base, J shed 0 bases, and the junction held 8 bases outside the gene matches. The V gene's germline CDR1 is SGHTA and CDR2 FQGNSA. This CDR3 is built from 17 residues. The CDR3: CASSLVGGSGSSYEQYF. Written as DNA, the CDR3 is TGTGCCAGCAGCTTAGTTGGCGGGAGCGGGAGCTCCTACGAGCAGTACTTC.

The chain carries TRBV2 and TRBJ1-2; 7 bases fit TRBD1. The CDR3 is 13 amino acids. The V gene's germline CDR1 is SNHLY and CDR2 FYNNEI. The ends lost 4 bases at V and 5 bases at J; junction bases unmatched: 4. Here the CDR3 reads CASSGGTEYGYTF. The CDR3 nucleotides read TGTGCCAGCAGTGGCGGGACAGAATATGGCTACACCTTC.

This clonotype appeared a single time. V gene TRBV7-8 combines with J gene TRBJ1-4, with 11 positions matching TRBD1. CDR1 is SGHVS and CDR2 is FQNEAQ in the germline V gene. V lost 1 base and J lost 6; bases outside the gene matches: 7. The CDR3 runs to 17 residues. This CDR3 reads CASSLGRTGGKHEKLFF. The CDR3 DNA follows: TGTGCCAGCAGCTTAGGGAGGACAGGGGGCAAACATGAAAAACTGTTTTTT.

The V and J genes are TRBV7-2 and TRBJ1-2; D is undetermined. The CDR3 contains 12 residues. The V end was cut by 5 bases, the J end by 2 bases, with 6 bases between. CDR1 is SGHTA, CDR2 FQGNSA, per germline. As DNA, the CDR3 is TGTGCCAGCAGCCCTCTAAACTATGGCTACACCTTC. Its translation is CASSPLNYGYTF.